This TCR beta chain was profiled in a study of OX40 agonist ivuxolimab in advanced cancers. The overall study: Anti-PD-1, anti-PD-L1 or anti-CTLA-4 therapy given earlier was allowed, and around 40% had some.

The CDR3 contains 16 residues. With 4 bases clipped from V and 2 bases from J, the junction kept 8 bases outside the gene matches. CDR1 and CDR2 (germline): MGHRA, YSYEKL. Concerning this clone: What it recognizes is unknown.

Profiled with immunoSEQ multiplex PCR; TCRdb holds only in-frame clones, not every one. Of approximately 91,000 clones detected, 87% appear once; the ten largest clones hold approximately 0.5%. Study outcomes and limitations: With doses of 0.1-3.0 mg/kg, partial responders showed among the lowest clonal expansion.

The sequence was obtained from an adult with an advanced solid tumor such as melanoma, head and neck, liver or kidney cancer. This sample comprised CD4+ or CD8+ T cells sorted from blood, obtained in a trial of the OX40 agonist ivuxolimab. The chain recombines TRBV4-1 with TRBJ1-2, with 9 nucleotides matching TRBD1. The CDR3 here is CASSRVQGARNYGYTF. In nucleotides, the CDR3 is TGCGCCAGCAGCCGCGTACAGGGGGCGCGGAACTATGGCTACACCTTC.